Listed below are T cell receptor beta chains from one sample, sequenced in a study of T cells in Graves' hyperthyroidism and ophthalmopathy. TCRdb called the multiplex PCR reads again in MiXCR, with one record for every CDR3 protein. The repertoire holds fewer than 250,000 distinct CDR3 sequences, with approximately 16% as singletons. Source material: blood. These receptors all come from a woman under 30 with Graves' ophthalmopathy. Each CDR3 is given with its conserved first and last residue. The D gene is left open where the match is weak. The size field is filled for only some rows; it gives once, few, many or a size class.

clone_size	d_call	v_call	j_call	cdr3_nt	cdr3_aa
many	.	TRBV14	TRBJ2-1	TGTGCCAGCAGCCCCACCCAAGGGGGGACATGGGGAAATGAGCAGTTCTTC	CASSPTQGGTWGNEQFF
many	.	TRBV28	TRBJ1-4	TGTGCCAGCAGTCTACCTACCGGGACGTATGAAAAACTGTTTTTT	CASSLPTGTYEKLFF
.	TRBD1	TRBV7-8	TRBJ2-5	TGTGCCAGCAGCCGATTGCGGACAGGGGAAGAGACCCAGTACTTC	CASSRLRTGEETQYF
many	.	TRBV2	TRBJ2-2	TGTGCCAGCAGTGCGGACAGAAACACCGGGGAGCTGTTTTTT	CASSADRNTGELFF
many	TRBD1	TRBV20-1	TRBJ2-5	TGCAGTGCTAGAGACCCGGACAGGGGGCGACCGATCCAAGAGACCCAGTACTTC	CSARDPDRGRPIQETQYF
few	TRBD1	TRBV11-3	TRBJ2-5	TGTGCCAGCAGCATCTCCGGGACAGGGGAAAACCAGTACTTC	CASSISGTGENQYF
.	TRBD2	TRBV2	TRBJ2-6	TGTGCCAGCAAGGTCGCCAGGGAGGGAGCCCTGACTTTC	CASKVAREGALTF
many	TRBD2	TRBV24-1	TRBJ2-7	TGTGCCACCAGTGATCGCTCCCAACTAACCGGGACTAGCGGATCCTACGAGCAGTACTTC	CATSDRSQLTGTSGSYEQYF
.	.	TRBV7-3	TRBJ1-5	TGTGCCAGCAGCTTGAATCCCTATAGCGATCAGCCCCAGCATTTT	CASSLNPYSDQPQHF
.	.	TRBV9	TRBJ1-3	TGTGCCAGCAGCGCAGACAGTTCCCTAAACACCATATATTTT	CASSADSSLNTIYF
few	TRBD2	TRBV19	TRBJ2-1	TGTGCCAGTAGTATCCCGGGACTAGCGGGATGGGATGAGCAGTTCTTC	CASSIPGLAGWDEQFF
many	.	TRBV2	TRBJ1-6	TGTGCCAGCAGTGAAGGGGGCCGGGAGTATAATTCACCCCTCCACTTT	CASSEGGREYNSPLHF
many	.	TRBV19	TRBJ1-1	TGTGCCAGTAGTATAGATATGGCCCGACAGAACACTGAAGCTTTCTTT	CASSIDMARQNTEAFF
.	TRBD2	TRBV29-1	TRBJ2-1	TGCAGCGTCTCCTACCCCGGGACTAGCGGGAGGGGGCGGAATGAGCAGTTCTTC	CSVSYPGTSGRGRNEQFF
many	.	TRBV10-3	TRBJ2-7	TGTGCCATCAGTGCGACCGTTTTTAGCCACGAGCAGTACTTC	CAISATVFSHEQYF
many	TRBD2	TRBV3-1	TRBJ2-1	TGTGCCAGCAGCCCCAAGCTTAGCGGGAGGGGTTACAATGAGCAGTTCTTC	CASSPKLSGRGYNEQFF
.	.	TRBV11-2	TRBJ2-4	TGTGCCAGCAGACGACTCGGGGGGCGCGGAAACATTCAGTACTTC	CASRRLGGRGNIQYF
many	TRBD1	TRBV9	TRBJ2-2	TGTGCCAGCTCGCCCGGGACAGGGGCCACCGGGGAGCTGTTTTTT	CASSPGTGATGELFF
.	.	TRBV6-5	TRBJ2-5	TGTGCCAGCAGTTACACTGGTCACGAGACCCAGTACTTC	CASSYTGHETQYF
many	TRBD1	TRBV12-3/TRBV12-4	TRBJ1-2	TGTGCCAGCAGCCAGACAGGGGTACAGAGCTATGGCTACACCTTC	CASSQTGVQSYGYTF
many	.	TRBV12-3/TRBV12-4	TRBJ1-2	TGTGCCAGCAGTGTAACGGGGACCTATGGCTACACCTTC	CASSVTGTYGYTF
many	.	TRBV14	TRBJ2-1	TGTGCCAGCAGCCAAGAAGGAGTTGGGGGCAGGTCCTACAATGAGCAGTTCTTC	CASSQEGVGGRSYNEQFF
.	TRBD1	TRBV9	TRBJ2-7	TGTGCCAGCAGCGGGCGACAGGGGGATCATCCCTACGAGCAGCACTTC	CASSGRQGDHPYEQHF
many	.	TRBV29-1	TRBJ2-3	TGCAGCGTTGAAGACAGGGCGGCTAAAGGCACAGATACGCAGTATTTT	CSVEDRAAKGTDTQYF